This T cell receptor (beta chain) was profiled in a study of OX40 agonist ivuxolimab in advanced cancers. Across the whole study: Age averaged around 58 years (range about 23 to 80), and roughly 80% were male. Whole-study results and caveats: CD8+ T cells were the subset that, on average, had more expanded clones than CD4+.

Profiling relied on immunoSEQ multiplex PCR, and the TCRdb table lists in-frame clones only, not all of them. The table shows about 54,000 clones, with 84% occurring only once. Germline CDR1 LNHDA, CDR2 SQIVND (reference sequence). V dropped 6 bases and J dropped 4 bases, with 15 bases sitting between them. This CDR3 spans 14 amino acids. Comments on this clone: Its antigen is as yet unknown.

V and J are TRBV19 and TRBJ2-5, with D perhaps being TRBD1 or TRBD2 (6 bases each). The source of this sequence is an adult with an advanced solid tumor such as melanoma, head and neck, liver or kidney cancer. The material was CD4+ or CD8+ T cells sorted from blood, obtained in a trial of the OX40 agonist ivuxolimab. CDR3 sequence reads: CASSEQGGRETQYF. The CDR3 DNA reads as TGTGCCAGTAGCGAACAGGGAGGACGAGAGACCCAGTACTTC. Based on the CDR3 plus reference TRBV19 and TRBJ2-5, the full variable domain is DGGITQSPKYLFRKEGQNVTLSCEQNLNHDAMYWYRQDPGQGLRLIYYSQIVNDFQKGDIAEGYSVSREKKESFPLTVTSAQKNPTAFYLCASSEQGGRETQYFGPGTRLLVL.